This T cell receptor beta chain was captured in a study of identical twins. In its sample, this clonotype was seen many times. TCRdb reprocessed the 5' RACE reads via MiXCR and lists one record per CDR3 protein. The sample carries 130,000 to 150,000 distinct CDR3 sequences, approximately 3.5% recorded once. CDR1 is SQVTM and CDR2 is ANQGSEA in the germline V gene. The ends lost 5 bases at V and 4 bases at J; junction bases unmatched: 11. There are 15 residues in the CDR3. The source is a man aged 18 to 29 in good health. The chain employs TRBV29-1 and TRBJ2-7, with TRBD2 matching over 10 bases. Input material: memory T cells sorted from blood. DNA for the CDR3: TGCAGCGTTACGGAGGCTAGCGGGAGTCTTTACGAGCAGTACGTC. Translated: CSVTEASGSLYEQYV.